A single sample is the source of the 18 T cell receptor beta chains below, sequenced in a study of T cells in women clearing cervical HPV infection. The data were produced by immunoSEQ multiplex PCR, yet TCRdb's version contains in-frame clones alone and is incomplete. Its clone listing holds some 9,800 clones. Sequenced sample: blood buffy coat. The receptors come from a woman between 18 and 69 years old with a cervical HPV16 infection that either progressed to CIN3+ or cleared (not recorded which).

Turning to this clone: Coverage ceases 3 residues before the CDR3 finishes, and the germline J gene fills in the end. The chain couples TRBV6-2 or TRBV6-3 to TRBJ1-2, with D tentatively TRBD1 (5 bases). The CDR3 is 14 amino acids. The ends were cut back, 0 bases at V and 4 bases at J, with 9 bases in the middle. Germline lookup yields CDR1 MNHEY and CDR2 SVGEGT. The CDR3: CASSYSGQTYGYTF. The covered CDR3 bases are TGTGCCAGCAGTTACTCGGGGCAGACCTATGGC.

In the case of this clone: The missing CDR3 end, 3 residues past where the read stops, is filled in from the germline J gene. J is TRBJ2-4 and V is TRBV7-9; D ambiguous. The CDR3 covers 14 residues. Germline V CDR1 and CDR2: SEHNR, FQNEAQ (reference sequence). The sequenced CDR3 bases are TGTGCCAGCAGCTTAGCAGGCCCAGGTTACGGT. Its translation is CASSLAGPGYG. The complete CDR3 sequence is CASSLAGPGYGQYF.

Of note for this clone: Read data end 3 residues before the CDR3 end; the end is taken from the germline J gene. The J gene is TRBJ2-2, the V gene TRBV12-3 or TRBV12-4; D possibly corresponds to TRBD1 (5 bases). The CDR3 has 11 amino acids. The CDR3 region is CASKGNSPLFF. Partial CDR3 DNA: TGTGCCAGCAAGGGGAATTCACCG.

Details on this clone: The read terminates 3 residues ahead of where the CDR3 ends, so the germline J gene completes it. The chain links TRBV20-1 to TRBJ1-1; 9 positions agree with TRBD1. CDR3 size: 13 residues. The V and J ends lost 3 bases and 5 bases, in that order; junction bases with no gene match: 4. From germline, CDR1 is DFQATT and CDR2 SNEGSKA (reference sequence). The CDR3 reads CSARGGQGTEAFF. Incomplete CDR3 DNA: TGCAGTGCTAGGGGGGGACAGGGAACTGAA.

Worth noting for this clone: With the read ending 3 residues before the CDR3 end, the germline J gene is used to fill in that end. The J gene is TRBJ2-2, the V gene TRBV11-3; 8 bases align to TRBD1. Germline-derived CDR1 and CDR2 are SGHNT and YENEEA. V trimming: 5 bases; J trimming: 1 base; junction bases outside the gene matches: 3. The CDR3 runs to 15 residues. This CDR3 is CASSTTGGNTGELFF. The DNA read from the CDR3 is TGTGCCAGCAGCACAACAGGGGGGAACACCGGGGAG.

Points on this clone: The CDR3 end is not reached by the read, which stops 3 residues before it; the germline J gene fills it in. The chain links TRBV2 to TRBJ1-2, with D possibly matching TRBD1 (5 bases). V was trimmed by 5 bases and J by 3 bases, leaving 13 bases between them. The CDR3 runs 14 residues. The germline CDR1 and CDR2 sequences are SNHLY and FYNNEI. The CDR3 DNA, read in part, is TGTGCCAGCAGTCGCCGGGACTGGGACTATGGC. It encodes CASSRRDWDYG. Given in full, the CDR3 is CASSRRDWDYGYTF.

Note on this clone: Germline and junction disagree at one end, which may indicate a read error. The CDR3 spells CASSQVQGGISYEQYF. CDR3 DNA (partial): TGCGCCAGCAGCCAAGTACAGGGGGGTATCTCCTACGAG. The chain combines TRBV4-2 with TRBJ2-7, with 8 nucleotides matching TRBD1. The read falls 3 residues short of the CDR3 end, and the missing part is taken from the germline J gene. The length of the CDR3 is 16 residues. The germline CDR1 and CDR2 sequences are LGHNA and YNFKEQ.

This clone is identified as medium-sized from frequency. The part of the CDR3 DNA that was read is TGTGCCAGCTCCACGGGGTTTACCTACGAG. Protein product: CASSTGFTYE. The whole CDR3 protein reads CASSTGFTYEQYF. The chain couples TRBV18 to TRBJ2-7, with a possible D match to TRBD2 (5 bases). The observed sequence ends 3 residues before the CDR3 terminus, with the missing tail filled in from the germline J gene. CDR3 length: 13 amino acids. V was cut by 6 bases and J by 2 bases, with 11 bases left in between. Germline lookup yields CDR1 KGHSH and CDR2 LQKENI.

On this clone itself: Read sequence stops 3 residues before the CDR3 end, and the germline J gene provides the missing end. The chain links TRBV7-9 to TRBJ2-7, with TRBD2 matching over 8 bases. Per germline, CDR1 SEHNR and CDR2 FQNEAQ (reference sequence). J lost 5 bases, V lost 1 base, and 7 bases had no gene match. The length of the CDR3 is 15 residues. The CDR3 DNA, read in part, is TGTGCCAGCAGCTTAGGCGCCGGGGGGGCCCACGAG. Protein product: CASSLGAGGAHE. The complete CDR3 reads CASSLGAGGAHEQYF.

On this clone: The missing CDR3 end, 3 residues past where the read stops, is filled in from the germline J gene. The V and J genes are TRBV7-2 and TRBJ2-7; maybe TRBD2 (6 bases). Per the germline V gene, CDR1 is SGHTA and CDR2 is FQGNSA. The CDR3 runs to 14 residues. V was trimmed by 5 bases and J by 0 bases, leaving 11 bases between them. CDR3 DNA (partial): TGTGCCAGCAGCGGCGGGGCTAGCTCCTACGAG. Its translation: CASSGGASSYE. The full CDR3 is CASSGGASSYEQYF.

On this clone itself: The CDR3 end falls 3 residues outside the read, so it is completed with the germline J gene. The J gene is TRBJ2-5, the V gene TRBV4-2, with 12 bases matching TRBD1. With 2 bases clipped from V and 4 bases from J, the junction kept 8 bases outside the gene matches. The germline V gene encodes CDR1 LGHNA and CDR2 YNFKEQ. The CDR3 has 17 amino acids. This CDR3 reads CASSQRKGQGARETQYF. CDR3 DNA, as far as it was read: TGTGCCAGCAGCCAACGAAAGGGACAGGGGGCGAGAGAGACC.

Remarks on this clone: The CDR3 is cut off 3 residues early in the read; its end comes from the germline J gene. The chain combines TRBV7-3 with TRBJ1-2, with D possibly being TRBD1 (6 bases). The CDR3 is made up of 17 amino acids. Germline CDR1 is SGHTA and CDR2 is FQGTGA. The sequenced CDR3 bases are TGTGCCAGCAGCCCGAGGGCTAGCGGGGGCTTCACAGATACC. Amino acids: CASSPRASGGFTDT. The whole CDR3 reads CASSPRASGGFTDTYTF.

Concerning this clone: Coverage ceases 3 residues before the CDR3 finishes, and the germline J gene fills in the end. The rearrangement joins TRBV19 to TRBJ2-5; 13 bases agree with TRBD2. With V trimmed by 10 bases and J by 2 bases, 10 bases remained unmatched. The CDR3 runs 16 residues. Germline-derived CDR1 and CDR2 are LNHDA and SQIVND (reference sequence). CDR3 loop: CANELPGLAGQETQYF. The sequenced part of the CDR3 DNA is TGTGCCAACGAATTGCCGGGACTAGCGGGGCAAGAGACC.

About this clone: Read data end 3 residues before the CDR3 end; the end is taken from the germline J gene. The chain recombines TRBV29-1 with TRBJ2-7, with TRBD1 as a possible D gene (5 bases). Germline assignment: CDR1 SQVTM and CDR2 ANQGSEA. V gave up 4 bases and J gave up 6 bases, with 13 bases separating them. The length of the CDR3 is 12 residues. CDR3 in amino acids: CSVGQGRAEQYF. CDR3 bases read: TGCAGCGTTGGGCAGGGTCGGGCCGAG.

Comments on this clone: The read ends 3 residues shy of where the CDR3 ends; the end is completed using the germline J gene. The chain uses TRBV5-1 and TRBJ2-5; 7 nucleotides line up with TRBD1. V was pared by 0 bases and J by 5 bases, with 7 bases of the junction left unmatched. CDR3 size: 15 residues. Germline CDR1 reads SGHRS; CDR2 reads YFSETQ. CDR3 DNA, as far as it was read: TGCGCCAGCAGCTTGGAGGGGGCGGCTATTGAGACC. Its translation: CASSLEGAAIET. The entire CDR3 sequence reads CASSLEGAAIETQYF.

Frequency places this clone as medium-sized. The CDR3 is CSVVRVNEQFF. Incomplete CDR3 DNA: TGCAGCGTTGTAAGGGTAAATGAG. This sequence joins TRBV29-1 and TRBJ2-1; D unresolved. Read sequence stops 3 residues before the CDR3 end, and the germline J gene provides the missing end. Trimming pared 4 bases from V and 7 bases from J, leaving 8 bases between. Germline lookup yields CDR1 SQVTM and CDR2 ANQGSEA. This CDR3 comprises 11 residues.

Turning to this clone: The read is 3 residues too short to cover the CDR3 end, so that end is filled in from the germline J gene. The rearrangement links TRBV18 to TRBJ1-2; no definite D call. CDR3 length: 14 amino acids. In germline, CDR1 is KGHSH, CDR2 LQKENI. CDR3 protein: CASSPPPNPYDYTF. The part of the CDR3 DNA that was read is TGTGCCAGCTCACCACCACCAAACCCCTACGAC.

As to this clone: The read terminates 3 residues before the CDR3 end, so the remaining end is supplied by the germline J gene. The rearrangement uses TRBV6-1 and TRBJ2-3, with 8 bases aligning to TRBD2. The CDR3 loop spans 14 amino acids. The germline CDR1 and CDR2 sequences are MNHNS and SASEGT. The CDR3 DNA, read in part, is TGTGCCAGCAGTGGAGGACTAGCTGGAGAGACG. Protein: CASSGGLAGET. The full-length CDR3 reads as CASSGGLAGETQYF.